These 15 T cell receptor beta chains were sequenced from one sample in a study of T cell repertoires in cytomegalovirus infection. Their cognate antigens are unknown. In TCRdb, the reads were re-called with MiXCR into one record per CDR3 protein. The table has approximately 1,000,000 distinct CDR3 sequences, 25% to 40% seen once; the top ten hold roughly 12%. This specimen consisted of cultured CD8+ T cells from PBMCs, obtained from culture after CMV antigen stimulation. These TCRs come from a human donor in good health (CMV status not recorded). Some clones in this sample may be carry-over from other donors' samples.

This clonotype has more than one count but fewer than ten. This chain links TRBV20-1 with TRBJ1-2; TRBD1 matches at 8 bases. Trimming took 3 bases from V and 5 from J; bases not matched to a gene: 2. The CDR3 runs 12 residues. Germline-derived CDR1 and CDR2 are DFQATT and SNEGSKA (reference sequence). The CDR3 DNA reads TGCAGTGCTAGCTACAGGGGGTATGGCTACACCTTC. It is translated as CSASYRGYGYTF.

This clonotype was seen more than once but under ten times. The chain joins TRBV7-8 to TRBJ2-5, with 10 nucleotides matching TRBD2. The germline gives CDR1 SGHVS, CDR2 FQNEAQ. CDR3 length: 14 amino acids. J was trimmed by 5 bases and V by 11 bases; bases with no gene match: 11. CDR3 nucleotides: TGTGCCGGGGGTTCAGCGGGGGGGCACGAGACCCAGTACTTC. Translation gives CAGGSAGGHETQYF.

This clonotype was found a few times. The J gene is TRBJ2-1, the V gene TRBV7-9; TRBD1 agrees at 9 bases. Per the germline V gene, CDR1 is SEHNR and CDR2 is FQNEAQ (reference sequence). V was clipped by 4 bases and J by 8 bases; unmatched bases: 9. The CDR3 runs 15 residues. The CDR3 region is CASSSPRTGVHEQFF. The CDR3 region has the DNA TGTGCCAGCAGCTCACCGAGGACAGGGGTTCATGAGCAGTTCTTC.

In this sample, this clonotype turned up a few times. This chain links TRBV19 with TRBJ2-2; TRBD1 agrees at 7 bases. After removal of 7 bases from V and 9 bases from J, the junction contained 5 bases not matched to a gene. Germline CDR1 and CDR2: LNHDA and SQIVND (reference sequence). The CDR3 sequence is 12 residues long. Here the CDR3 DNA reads TGTGCCAGTACCAGACAGGGTTGGGAGCTGTTTTTT. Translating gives CASTRQGWELFF.

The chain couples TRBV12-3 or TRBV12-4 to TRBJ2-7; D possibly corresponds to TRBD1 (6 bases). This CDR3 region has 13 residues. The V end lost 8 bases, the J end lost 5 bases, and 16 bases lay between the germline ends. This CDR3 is CASGQGLRNEQYF. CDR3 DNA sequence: TGTGCCAGCGGTCAGGGGTTGAGAAACGAGCAGTACTTC.

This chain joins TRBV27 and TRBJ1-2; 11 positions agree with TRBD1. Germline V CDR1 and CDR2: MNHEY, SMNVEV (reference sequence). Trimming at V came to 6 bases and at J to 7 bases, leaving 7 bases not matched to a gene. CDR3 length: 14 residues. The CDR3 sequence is CASSTGTGGSGYTF. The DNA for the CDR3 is TGTGCCAGCAGCACCGGGACAGGGGGGAGTGGCTACACCTTC.

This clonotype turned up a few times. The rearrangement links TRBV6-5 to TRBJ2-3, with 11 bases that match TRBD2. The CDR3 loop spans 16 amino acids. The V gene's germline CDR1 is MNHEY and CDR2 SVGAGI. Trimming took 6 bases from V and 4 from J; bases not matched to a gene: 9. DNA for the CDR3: TGTGCCAGCAGGACGAATAGCGGGGGGGATGCAGATACGCAGTATTTT. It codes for CASRTNSGGDADTQYF.

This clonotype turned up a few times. For the CDR3, the DNA is TGTGCCAGCAGTCAGTCAGGTTACAATGAGCAGTTCTTC. Encoded protein: CASSQSGYNEQFF. V is TRBV6-2 or TRBV6-3 and J is TRBJ2-1; D not certain. The CDR3 length is 13 residues. Trimming took 5 bases from V and 4 from J, leaving 9 bases between them. Germline V lookup: CDR1 MNHEY, CDR2 SVGEGT.

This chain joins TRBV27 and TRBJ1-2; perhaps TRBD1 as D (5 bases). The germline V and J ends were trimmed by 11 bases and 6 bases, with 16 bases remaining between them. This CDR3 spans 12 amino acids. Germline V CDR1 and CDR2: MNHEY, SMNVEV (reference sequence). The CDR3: CASWGGENGYTF. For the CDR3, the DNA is TGTGCCTCCTGGGGGGGAGAGAATGGCTACACCTTC.

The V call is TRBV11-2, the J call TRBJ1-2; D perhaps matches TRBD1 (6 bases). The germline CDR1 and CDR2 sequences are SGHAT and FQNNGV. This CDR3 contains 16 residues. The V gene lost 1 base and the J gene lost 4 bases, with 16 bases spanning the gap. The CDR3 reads CASSLVVQGTSYGYTF. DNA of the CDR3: TGTGCCAGCAGCTTAGTCGTGCAGGGGACCTCCTATGGCTACACCTTC.

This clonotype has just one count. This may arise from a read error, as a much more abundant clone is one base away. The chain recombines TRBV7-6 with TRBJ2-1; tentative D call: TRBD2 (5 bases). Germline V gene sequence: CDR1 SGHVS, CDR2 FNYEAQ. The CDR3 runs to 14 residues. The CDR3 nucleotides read TGTGTCAGCAGCCCTTTACTAGGCTACAATGAGCAGTTCTTC. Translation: CVSSPLLGYNEQFF.

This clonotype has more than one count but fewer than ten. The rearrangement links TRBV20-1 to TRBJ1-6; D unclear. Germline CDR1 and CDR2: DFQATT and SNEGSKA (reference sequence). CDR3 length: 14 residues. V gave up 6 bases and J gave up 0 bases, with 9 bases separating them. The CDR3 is CSAAGSSYNSPLHF. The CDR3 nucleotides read TGCAGTGCAGCCGGGAGCTCCTATAATTCACCCCTCCACTTT.

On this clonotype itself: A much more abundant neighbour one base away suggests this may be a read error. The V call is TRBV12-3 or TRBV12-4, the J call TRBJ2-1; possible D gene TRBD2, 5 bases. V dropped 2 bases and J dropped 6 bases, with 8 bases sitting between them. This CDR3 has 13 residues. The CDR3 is CASSLKDCNEQFF. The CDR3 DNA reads TGTGCCAGCAGTTTAAAGGACTGCAATGAGCAGTTCTTC.

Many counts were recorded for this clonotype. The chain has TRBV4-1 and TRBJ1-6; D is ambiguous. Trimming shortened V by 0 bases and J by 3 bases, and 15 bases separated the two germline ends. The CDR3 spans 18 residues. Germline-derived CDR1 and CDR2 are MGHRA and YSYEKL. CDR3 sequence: CASSQDPVSAGYNSPLHF. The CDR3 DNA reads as TGCGCCAGCAGCCAAGACCCCGTGAGTGCGGGCTATAATTCACCCCTCCACTTT.

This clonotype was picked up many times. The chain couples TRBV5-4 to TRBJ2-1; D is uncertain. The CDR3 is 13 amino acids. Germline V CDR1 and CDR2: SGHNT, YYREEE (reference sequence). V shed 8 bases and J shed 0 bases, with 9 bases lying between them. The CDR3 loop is CASGPSSYNEQFF. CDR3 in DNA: TGTGCCAGTGGACCTAGCTCCTACAATGAGCAGTTCTTC.